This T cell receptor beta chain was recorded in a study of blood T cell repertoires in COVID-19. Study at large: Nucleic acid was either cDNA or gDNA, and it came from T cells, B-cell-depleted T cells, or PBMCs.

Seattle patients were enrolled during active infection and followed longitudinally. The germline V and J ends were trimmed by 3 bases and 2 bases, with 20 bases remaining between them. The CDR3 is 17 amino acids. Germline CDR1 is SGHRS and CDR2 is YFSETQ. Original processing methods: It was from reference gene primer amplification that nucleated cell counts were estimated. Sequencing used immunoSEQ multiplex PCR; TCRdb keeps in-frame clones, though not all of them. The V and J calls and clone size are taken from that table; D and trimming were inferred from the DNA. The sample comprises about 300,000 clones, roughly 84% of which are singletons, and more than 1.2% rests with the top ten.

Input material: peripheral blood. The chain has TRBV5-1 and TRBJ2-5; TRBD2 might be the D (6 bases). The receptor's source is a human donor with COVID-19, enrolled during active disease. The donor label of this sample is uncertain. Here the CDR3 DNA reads TGCGCCAGCAGCTCCAACCTTAGATCCCGGGAGCAAGAGACCCAGTACTTC. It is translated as CASSSNLRSREQETQYF.